These 26 T cell receptor beta chains were sequenced from one sample in a study of Tregs in tolerant kidney transplant recipients. Data came from immunoSEQ multiplex PCR; TCRdb stores just in-frame clones and leaves some out. Here the sample spans roughly 120,000 clones, approximately 90% being singletons. Sequences were obtained from CD4+ T cells from blood. The receptors originated from a human donor in good health.

In its sample, this clone was seen once. The genes are TRBV10-3 and TRBJ2-7, with 14 bases fitting TRBD2. The CDR3 is 16 amino acids. V shed 10 bases and J 3 bases; nucleotides not matched to a gene: 11. Germline assignment: CDR1 ENHRY and CDR2 SYGVKD. The CDR3 loop is CATLPRTSGGSYEQYF. The CDR3 DNA follows: TGTGCCACCCTCCCCAGGACTAGCGGGGGGAGCTACGAGCAGTACTTC.

This chain connects TRBV6-5 to TRBJ2-3; the D gene is possibly TRBD1 (6 bases). Germline loops: CDR1 MNHEY, CDR2 SVGAGI. Trimming took 8 bases from V and 3 from J, leaving 18 bases between them. This CDR3 spans 15 amino acids. DNA for the CDR3: TGTGCCAGCGCCATGGGGGCGACGTATACAGATACGCAGTATTTT. This codes for CASAMGATYTDTQYF.

This chain joins TRBV29-1 and TRBJ1-2; 7 positions agree with TRBD1. Germline V CDR1 and CDR2: SQVTM, ANQGSEA. The length of the CDR3 is 11 residues. With 6 bases clipped from V and 6 bases from J, the junction kept 4 bases outside the gene matches. DNA for the CDR3: TGCAGCGTGGGGCAGGGGGATGGCTACACCTTC. It yields the protein CSVGQGDGYTF.

V usage is TRBV30 and J usage is TRBJ1-3; D may be TRBD1 (6 bases). Germline CDR1 and CDR2: GTSNPN and SVGIG (reference sequence). V gave up 5 bases and J gave up 7 bases, with 12 bases separating them. The length of the CDR3 is 12 residues. CDR3 DNA: TGTGCCTGGGCTACAGGGTGGAACACCATATATTTT. Protein sequence: CAWATGWNTIYF.

This clone was observed a handful of times. The chain carries TRBV19 and TRBJ2-1; 14 bases map to TRBD2. The CDR3 consists of 17 residues. CDR1 is LNHDA and CDR2 is SQIVND in the germline V gene (reference sequence). Trimming at V came to 6 bases and at J to 8 bases, leaving 12 bases not matched to a gene. For the CDR3, the DNA is TGTGCCAGTAGGCCGCCTGGGACTAGCGGGAGTAGCGATGAGCAGTTCTTC. Protein product: CASRPPGTSGSSDEQFF.

The chain combines TRBV6-6 with TRBJ2-7; D unclear. The CDR3 is 15 residues long. CDR1 is MNHNY and CDR2 is SVGAGI in the germline V gene (reference sequence). With 5 bases removed from V and 0 bases from J, the gap between germline ends came to 14 bases. Here the CDR3 DNA reads TGTGCCAGCAGTGCAGCCGGTACCACCTCCTACGAGCAGTACTTC. Protein sequence: CASSAAGTTSYEQYF.

This clone was counted a single time. V is TRBV5-1 and J is TRBJ2-5, with 10 bases matching TRBD2. Germline V gene lookup returns CDR1 SGHRS and CDR2 YFSETQ. This CDR3 has 15 amino acids. V shed 5 bases and J 4 bases; nucleotides not matched to a gene: 8. The CDR3 here is CASSWASGRVETQYF. The CDR3 DNA reads TGCGCCAGCAGTTGGGCTAGCGGGAGAGTAGAGACCCAGTACTTC.

V gene TRBV5-5 combines with J gene TRBJ1-2; D remains unclear. CDR1 is SGHKS, CDR2 YYEKEE, per germline (reference sequence). Trimming removed 4 bases from V and 8 bases from J, with 12 bases in between. This CDR3 contains 12 residues. In DNA form, the CDR3 reads TGTGCCAGCAGCAGGAACGGGCGGGGCTACACCTTC. This gives the protein CASSRNGRGYTF.

The genes are TRBV6-4 and TRBJ1-1, with a possible D match to TRBD1 (6 bases). V lost 3 bases and J 5 bases, leaving 13 bases between the germline ends. Looked up from germline, CDR1 is MRHNA and CDR2 is SNTAGT. There are 14 residues in the CDR3. DNA for the CDR3: TGTGCCAGCAGTGAACAACAGGGAGATACTGAAGCTTTCTTT. Amino acid sequence: CASSEQQGDTEAFF.

The V gene is TRBV18, the J gene TRBJ1-2; tentative D call: TRBD1 (5 bases). CDR1 is KGHSH and CDR2 is LQKENI in the germline V gene. The CDR3 has 14 amino acids. V was trimmed by 2 bases and J by 2 bases, leaving 9 bases between them. The CDR3 nucleotides are TGTGCCAGCTCACCATCCGGGGCCAACTATGGCTACACCTTC. It codes for CASSPSGANYGYTF.

The chain joins TRBV19 to TRBJ1-2; 11 nucleotides line up with TRBD1. The germline V gene has CDR1 LNHDA and CDR2 SQIVND (reference sequence). Trimming removed 5 bases from V and 3 bases from J; junction bases left unmatched: 11. The CDR3 sequence is 17 residues long. In nucleotides, the CDR3 is TGTGCCAGTAGTCAAAGGGACAGGGGGGATTATGACTATGGCTACACCTTC. Amino acid sequence: CASSQRDRGDYDYGYTF. Looking up the rest from reference TRBV19 and TRBJ1-2 gives the full variable domain: DGGITQSPKYLFRKEGQNVTLSCEQNLNHDAMYWYRQDPGQGLRLIYYSQIVNDFQKGDIAEGYSVSREKKESFPLTVTSAQKNPTAFYLCASSQRDRGDYDYGYTFGSGTRLTVV.

The V and J genes are TRBV2 and TRBJ2-1, with TRBD2 matching over 7 bases. This CDR3 region has 15 residues. V was pared by 5 bases and J by 0 bases, with 4 bases of the junction left unmatched. Germline CDR1 reads SNHLY; CDR2 reads FYNNEI. This CDR3 reads CASSQRGSSYNEQFF. DNA for the CDR3: TGTGCCAGCAGTCAGCGGGGAAGCTCCTACAATGAGCAGTTCTTC.

The chain combines TRBV5-1 with TRBJ2-2, with D perhaps matching TRBD1 or TRBD2 (6 bases each). The CDR3 runs 16 residues. Germline assignment: CDR1 SGHRS and CDR2 YFSETQ. The V gene lost 1 base and the J gene lost 5 bases, with 15 bases spanning the gap. CDR3 sequence reads: CASSLNPGALTGELFF. The CDR3 region has the DNA TGCGCCAGCAGCTTGAACCCGGGGGCGCTAACCGGGGAGCTGTTTTTT.

The chain has TRBV7-8 and TRBJ1-1; D might be TRBD1 (6 bases). V was trimmed by 6 bases and J by 4 bases, leaving 18 bases between them. The germline gives CDR1 SGHVS, CDR2 FQNEAQ. The CDR3 loop spans 15 amino acids. The CDR3 nucleotides are TGTGCCAGCAGTCATATCCGGGGGCCTAGCACTGAAGCTTTCTTT. Encoded protein: CASSHIRGPSTEAFF.

The chain uses TRBV7-9 and TRBJ2-5; TRBD1 aligns across 7 bases. This CDR3 comprises 15 residues. The V and J ends lost 3 bases and 1 base, in that order; junction bases with no gene match: 5. CDR1 and CDR2 (germline): SEHNR, FQNEAQ (reference sequence). CDR3 sequence (DNA): TGTGCCAGCAGCTTCGACAGGGTTCCCCAAGAGACCCAGTACTTC. The encoded protein is CASSFDRVPQETQYF. Based on the CDR3 plus reference TRBV7-9 and TRBJ2-5, the full variable domain is DTGVSQNPRHKITKRGQNVTFRCDPISEHNRLYWYRQTLGQGPEFLTYFQNEAQLEKSRLLSDRFSAERPKGSFSTLEIQRTEQGDSAMYLCASSFDRVPQETQYFGPGTRLLVL.

This sequence joins TRBV19 and TRBJ2-1, with 13 bases matching TRBD2. V dropped 3 bases and J dropped 4; count of bases not matched to a gene: 9. The CDR3 loop spans 18 amino acids. The germline gives CDR1 LNHDA, CDR2 SQIVND (reference sequence). The CDR3 DNA is TGTGCCAGTAGTATGACCCCGACTAGCGGGAGGTGGTACAATGAGCAGTTCTTC. Translated: CASSMTPTSGRWYNEQFF. The variable domain in full, with the rest retrieved from reference TRBV19 and TRBJ2-1, is DGGITQSPKYLFRKEGQNVTLSCEQNLNHDAMYWYRQDPGQGLRLIYYSQIVNDFQKGDIAEGYSVSREKKESFPLTVTSAQKNPTAFYLCASSMTPTSGRWYNEQFFGPGTRLTVL.

This sequence joins TRBV5-1 and TRBJ1-1; 7 nucleotides agree with TRBD1. Germline CDR1 reads SGHRS; CDR2 reads YFSETQ. The length of the CDR3 is 16 residues. Trimming took 4 bases from V and 2 from J; bases not matched to a gene: 11. The CDR3 sequence: CASSLRGLYGNTEAFF. The CDR3 coding sequence is TGCGCCAGCAGCCTTAGGGGGCTCTACGGAAACACTGAAGCTTTCTTT.

The chain employs TRBV27 and TRBJ2-1; the match to TRBD1 covers 8 bases. Germline assignment: CDR1 MNHEY and CDR2 SMNVEV (reference sequence). This CDR3 region has 15 residues. Unmatched junction bases numbered 9, after V lost 6 bases and J lost 5 bases. CDR3 sequence reads: CASSSQGARHNEQFF. CDR3 bases: TGTGCCAGCAGCAGCCAGGGGGCTCGGCACAATGAGCAGTTCTTC.

This clone was recorded only once. V gene TRBV5-5 combines with J gene TRBJ1-1, with TRBD1 identical over 8 bases. CDR3 length: 18 residues. CDR1 and CDR2 from the germline V gene are SGHKS and YYEKEE (reference sequence). Trimming took 4 bases from V and 4 from J; bases not matched to a gene: 18. CDR3 loop: CASSPGDRPLRLSTEAFF. The DNA of the CDR3 is TGTGCCAGCAGCCCAGGGGACAGGCCCCTCAGGTTGAGCACTGAAGCTTTCTTT.

This clone was picked up one time. This sequence joins TRBV18 and TRBJ1-1; possible D gene TRBD1, 6 bases. Trimming pared 2 bases from V and 4 bases from J, leaving 8 bases between. CDR1 is KGHSH and CDR2 is LQKENI in the germline V gene. The CDR3 runs to 13 residues. CDR3 region: CASSPGGTTEAFF. In nucleotides, the CDR3 is TGTGCCAGCTCACCAGGGGGCACCACTGAAGCTTTCTTT.

This chain links TRBV2 with TRBJ2-7; D might be TRBD2 (5 bases). Germline-derived CDR1 and CDR2 are SNHLY and FYNNEI. This CDR3 spans 14 amino acids. V was pared by 8 bases and J by 3 bases, with 17 bases between. Here the CDR3 DNA reads TGTGCCAGCGGCAGAGGCGGGTTTTTCTACGAGCAGTACTTC. It codes for CASGRGGFFYEQYF.

This clone was seen just once. One end of the junction is discordant with germline, which a read error may explain. The same CDR3 is also encoded by other DNA sequences in this sample. The chain uses TRBV5-1 and TRBJ1-1; D remains unclear. Germline lookup yields CDR1 SGHRS and CDR2 YFSETQ. This CDR3 region has 13 residues. The CDR3 spells CASSLDSNTEAFF. CDR3 in DNA: TGCGCCAGCAGTTTGGACTCGAACACTGAAGCTTTCTTT.

This rearrangement joins TRBV29-1 to TRBJ2-1; 12 positions agree with TRBD2. V shed 3 bases and J 8 bases; nucleotides not matched to a gene: 8. Germline assignment: CDR1 SQVTM and CDR2 ANQGSEA. This CDR3 is built from 15 residues. CDR3 nucleotides: TGCAGCGTTGATCTAGCGGGGGGGCCCTTCGATGAGCAGTTCTTC. It translates to CSVDLAGGPFDEQFF.

The chain links TRBV12-5 to TRBJ1-6, with D perhaps TRBD1 (6 bases). Germline V gene data show CDR1 as LGHNT and CDR2 as FRNRAP. The CDR3 covers 17 residues. The V end lost 2 bases, the J end lost 6 bases, and 17 bases lay between the germline ends. The chain's CDR3 is CASGLSLGGGGNSPLHF. DNA of the CDR3: TGTGCTAGTGGTTTGTCCCTAGGAGGGGGAGGTAATTCACCCCTCCACTTT.

The chain couples TRBV5-1 to TRBJ2-1; D may correspond to TRBD1 or TRBD2 (5 bases each). CDR3 size: 16 residues. The germline V and J ends were trimmed by 1 base and 6 bases, with 17 bases remaining between them. CDR1 and CDR2 from the germline V gene are SGHRS and YFSETQ. The CDR3 region has the DNA TGCGCCAGCAGCTTGAAGGGGCGGTCGAGGGGCAATGAGCAGTTCTTC. This codes for CASSLKGRSRGNEQFF.

This clone was found once. The chain carries TRBV5-1 and TRBJ1-5; no firm D call. The CDR3 length is 13 residues. Trimming left V 5 bases short and J 3 bases short, with 9 bases between. CDR1 and CDR2 from the germline V gene are SGHRS and YFSETQ. For the CDR3, the DNA is TGCGCCAGCAGTGAAGTCCCCAATCAGCCCCAGCATTTT. Translated, it gives CASSEVPNQPQHF. Full variable domain (rest looked up from reference TRBV5-1 and TRBJ1-5): KAGVTQTPRYLIKTRGQQVTLSCSPISGHRSVSWYQQTPGQGLQFLFEYFSETQRNKGNFPGRFSGRQFSNSRSEMNVSTLELGDSALYLCASSEVPNQPQHFGDGTRLSIL.